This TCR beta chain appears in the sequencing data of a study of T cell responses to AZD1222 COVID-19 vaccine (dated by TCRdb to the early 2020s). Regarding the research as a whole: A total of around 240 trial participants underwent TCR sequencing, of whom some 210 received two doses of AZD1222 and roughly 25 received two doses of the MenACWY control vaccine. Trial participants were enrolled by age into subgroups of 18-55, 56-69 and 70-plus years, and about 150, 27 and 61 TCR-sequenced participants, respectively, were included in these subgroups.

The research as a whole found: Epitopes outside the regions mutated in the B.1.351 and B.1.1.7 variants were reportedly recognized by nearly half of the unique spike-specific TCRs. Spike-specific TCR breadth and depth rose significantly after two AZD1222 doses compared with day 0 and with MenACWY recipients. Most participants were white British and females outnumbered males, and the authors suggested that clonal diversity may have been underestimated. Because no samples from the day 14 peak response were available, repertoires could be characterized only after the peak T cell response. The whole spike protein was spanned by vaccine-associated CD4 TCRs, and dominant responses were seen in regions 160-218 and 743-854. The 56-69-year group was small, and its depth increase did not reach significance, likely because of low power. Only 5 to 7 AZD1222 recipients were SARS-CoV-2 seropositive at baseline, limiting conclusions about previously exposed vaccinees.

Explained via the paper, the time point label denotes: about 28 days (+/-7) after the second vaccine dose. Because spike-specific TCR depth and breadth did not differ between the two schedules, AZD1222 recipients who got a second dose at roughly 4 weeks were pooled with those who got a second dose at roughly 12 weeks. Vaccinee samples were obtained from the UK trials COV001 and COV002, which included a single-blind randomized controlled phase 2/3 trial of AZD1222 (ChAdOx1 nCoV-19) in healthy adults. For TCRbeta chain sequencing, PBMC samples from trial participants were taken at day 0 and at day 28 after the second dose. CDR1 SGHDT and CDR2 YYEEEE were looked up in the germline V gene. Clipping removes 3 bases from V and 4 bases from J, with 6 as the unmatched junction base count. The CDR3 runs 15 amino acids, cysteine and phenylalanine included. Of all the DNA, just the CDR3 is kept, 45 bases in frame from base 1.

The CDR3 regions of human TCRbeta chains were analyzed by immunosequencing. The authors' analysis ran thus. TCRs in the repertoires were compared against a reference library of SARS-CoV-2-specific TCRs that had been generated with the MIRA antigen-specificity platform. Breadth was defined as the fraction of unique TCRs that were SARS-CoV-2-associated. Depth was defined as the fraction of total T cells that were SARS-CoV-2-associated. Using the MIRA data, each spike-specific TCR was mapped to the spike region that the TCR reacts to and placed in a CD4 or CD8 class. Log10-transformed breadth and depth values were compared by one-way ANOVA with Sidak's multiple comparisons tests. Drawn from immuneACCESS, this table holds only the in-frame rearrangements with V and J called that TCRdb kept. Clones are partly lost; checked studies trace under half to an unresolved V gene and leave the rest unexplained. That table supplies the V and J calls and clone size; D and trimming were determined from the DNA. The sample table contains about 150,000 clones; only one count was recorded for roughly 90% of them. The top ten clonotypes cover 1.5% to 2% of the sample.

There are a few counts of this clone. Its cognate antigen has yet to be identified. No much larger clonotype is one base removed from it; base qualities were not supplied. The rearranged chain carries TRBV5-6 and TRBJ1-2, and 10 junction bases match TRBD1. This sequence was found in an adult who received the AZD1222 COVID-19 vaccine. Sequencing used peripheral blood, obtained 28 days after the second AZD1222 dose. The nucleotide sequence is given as TGTGCCAGCAGCTCGGCGGGACAGGGGCCCTATGGCTACACCTTC. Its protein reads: CASSSAGQGPYGYTF.